Presented here are 19 T cell receptor beta chains from one specimen sequenced in a study of cytomegalovirus exposure and HLA in healthy donors. Primers included in the PCR were 60 Vbeta and 13 Jbeta primers. Clones were read by immunoSEQ multiplex PCR, and TCRdb kept only the in-frame ones, dropping some. The sample comprises about 170,000 clones, approximately 80% of which are singletons, and under 2% rests with the top ten. Specimen: PBMCs. The receptors come from a woman between 18 and 29 years old in good health and CMV-seronegative.

Only one count was recorded for this clone. The chain recombines TRBV5-5 with TRBJ1-3; 8 bases align to TRBD1. The trim removed 3 bases at V and 5 bases at J, leaving 10 bases unmatched. Germline V CDR1 and CDR2: SGHKS, YYEKEE (reference sequence). This CDR3 region has 16 residues. The DNA of the CDR3 is TGTGCCAGCAGCTCGCAGGGGGCGCGCATTAGAAACACCATATATTTT. As protein: CASSSQGARIRNTIYF.

The genes are TRBV27 and TRBJ1-6, with a weak D call TRBD1 (6 bases). Deletions cut 3 bases from V and 7 bases from J, with 10 bases between. CDR1 is MNHEY, CDR2 SMNVEV, per germline (reference sequence). The CDR3 is 14 residues long. The CDR3 DNA reads as TGTGCCAGCAGTTTCATACAGGGAAATTCACCCCTCCACTTT. Protein: CASSFIQGNSPLHF.

This chain joins TRBV29-1 and TRBJ1-2; D uncertain. V gave up 4 bases and J gave up 3 bases, with 9 bases separating them. Germline-derived CDR1 and CDR2 are SQVTM and ANQGSEA. The CDR3 totals 12 residues. The CDR3 spells CSVGEGDYGYTF. In DNA form, the CDR3 reads TGCAGCGTTGGGGAGGGAGACTATGGCTACACCTTC.

Only a few counts were recorded for this clone. The chain is built from TRBV2 and TRBJ2-7; D ambiguous. V lost 7 bases to trimming and J lost 3 bases, with 7 bases between them. Germline CDR1 reads SNHLY; CDR2 reads FYNNEI. There are 11 residues in the CDR3. The CDR3 here is CASTGSYEQYF. Here the CDR3 DNA reads TGTGCCAGCACAGGAAGCTACGAGCAGTACTTC.

The chain joins TRBV5-1 to TRBJ2-5; 10 bases align to TRBD2. This CDR3 has 15 residues. Germline loops: CDR1 SGHRS, CDR2 YFSETQ. Trimming took 4 bases from V and 5 from J; bases not matched to a gene: 8. CDR3 residues: CASSRTSGEGETQYF. CDR3 sequence (DNA): TGCGCCAGCAGCAGGACTAGCGGTGAGGGGGAGACCCAGTACTTC.

The chain carries TRBV28 and TRBJ1-2; a possible D gene is TRBD1 (6 bases). The germline V and J ends were trimmed by 3 bases and 5 bases, with 13 bases remaining between them. Germline CDR1 MDHEN, CDR2 SYDVKM. The CDR3 has 14 residues. The CDR3 loop is CASSFLDRKYGYTF. The CDR3 DNA reads as TGTGCCAGCAGTTTTTTAGACAGGAAATATGGCTACACCTTC.

This clone was picked up one time. The chain couples TRBV7-9 to TRBJ1-1, with D uncertain. The CDR3 length is 12 residues. Trimming pared 2 bases from V and 4 bases from J, leaving 5 bases between. CDR1 and CDR2 (germline): SEHNR, FQNEAQ (reference sequence). DNA of the CDR3: TGTGCCAGCAGCTTATTCGGCACTGAAGCTTTCTTT. Amino acids: CASSLFGTEAFF.

A word on this clone: At one of its ends the junction is not consistent with the germline gene, which may arise from a read error. The V and J genes are TRBV7-7 and TRBJ2-5; a weak D match, TRBD1 (8 bases). This CDR3 region has 16 residues. CDR1 and CDR2 (germline): SSHAT, FNYEAQ (reference sequence). Written as DNA, the CDR3 is TGTGCTAGCAGCTTTAAAATGGACAGGGAGGGGGAGACCCAGTACTTC. Translated: CASSFKMDREGETQYF.

The chain employs TRBV5-1 and TRBJ2-4; D perhaps matches TRBD1 (6 bases). Germline values: CDR1 SGHRS, CDR2 YFSETQ. The CDR3 is 14 residues long. The V end was cut by 4 bases, the J end by 6 bases, with 14 bases between. The CDR3 DNA is TGCGCCAGCAGCCCGGGACAAACGGGAAACATTCAGTACTTC. Translating it yields CASSPGQTGNIQYF.

The chain links TRBV5-1 to TRBJ2-5, with 7 bases aligning to TRBD1. Germline CDR1 reads SGHRS; CDR2 reads YFSETQ. There are 13 residues in the CDR3. V trimming: 1 base; J trimming: 4 bases; junction bases outside the gene matches: 1. CDR3 loop: CASSLSGGETQYF. The CDR3 nucleotides are TGCGCCAGCAGCTTGTCAGGGGGAGAGACCCAGTACTTC.

V gene TRBV5-1 combines with J gene TRBJ2-2, with D maybe TRBD1 (6 bases). Germline CDR1 SGHRS, CDR2 YFSETQ. The V end lost 0 bases, the J end lost 7 bases, and 13 bases lay between the germline ends. The CDR3 is 15 amino acids. CDR3 sequence: CASSLVTGSVGELFF. The DNA for the CDR3 is TGCGCCAGCAGCTTGGTTACAGGGTCCGTCGGGGAGCTGTTTTTT.

The genes are TRBV20-1 and TRBJ1-2; D is undetermined. Trimming stripped 6 bases from V and 8 bases from J, with 13 bases between. The length of the CDR3 is 11 residues. Germline assignment: CDR1 DFQATT and CDR2 SNEGSKA (reference sequence). The DNA for the CDR3 is TGCAGTGCACTAAGGGCGGGAGGCTACACCTTC. Protein sequence: CSALRAGGYTF.

This clone appeared a single time. V gene TRBV5-1 combines with J gene TRBJ2-1; D gene uncertain. Germline values: CDR1 SGHRS, CDR2 YFSETQ. This CDR3 region has 17 residues. V gave up 0 bases and J gave up 0 bases, with 13 bases separating them. The CDR3 sequence: CASSLALRSASYNEQFF. The CDR3 region has the DNA TGCGCCAGCAGCTTGGCTTTAAGGAGCGCCTCCTACAATGAGCAGTTCTTC.

In DNA form, the CDR3 reads TGCGCCAGCAGCTTGGGGGGGCAGGGCATCGGTGAGCAGTTCTTC. Its protein is CASSLGGQGIGEQFF. The V call is TRBV5-1, the J call TRBJ2-1; possibly TRBD1 for D (6 bases). The CDR3 loop spans 15 amino acids. Germline values: CDR1 SGHRS, CDR2 YFSETQ. V was trimmed by 0 bases and J by 9 bases, leaving 16 bases between them. Supplemented by reference TRBV5-1 and TRBJ2-1, the full variable domain reads KAGVTQTPRYLIKTRGQQVTLSCSPISGHRSVSWYQQTPGQGLQFLFEYFSETQRNKGNFPGRFSGRQFSNSRSEMNVSTLELGDSALYLCASSLGGQGIGEQFFGPGTRLTVL.

This clone was found a few times. The chain employs TRBV11-3 and TRBJ2-1; TRBD2 aligns across 11 bases. The germline V gene has CDR1 SGHNT and CDR2 YENEEA. The CDR3 is made up of 16 amino acids. V shed 4 bases and J 4 bases; nucleotides not matched to a gene: 6. CDR3 nucleotides: TGTGCCAGCAGCTCCTCCGGGACTAGCGGTTACAATGAGCAGTTCTTC. This gives the protein CASSSSGTSGYNEQFF.

J is TRBJ1-1 and V is TRBV27, with a weak D call TRBD1 (6 bases). Trimming removed 4 bases from V and 7 bases from J, with 19 bases in between. From germline, CDR1 is MNHEY and CDR2 SMNVEV (reference sequence). The CDR3 spans 15 residues. This CDR3 is CASSSIWGGQYEAFF. The CDR3 DNA sequence: TGTGCCAGCAGTTCCATCTGGGGGGGACAATATGAAGCTTTCTTT.

The chain uses TRBV4-1 and TRBJ2-3; D is possibly TRBD1 (6 bases). The CDR3 covers 17 residues. V was pared by 4 bases and J by 0 bases, with 17 bases between. Germline V gene sequence: CDR1 MGHRA, CDR2 YSYEKL. This chain's CDR3 is CASSLPGVRGSTDTQYF. CDR3 DNA sequence: TGCGCCAGCAGCCTTCCAGGGGTGAGGGGAAGCACAGATACGCAGTATTTT.

In its sample, this clone was seen a few times. The genes are TRBV2 and TRBJ1-5, with a possible D match to TRBD1 (5 bases). Germline V CDR1 and CDR2: SNHLY, FYNNEI. The CDR3 consists of 12 residues. The V and J ends lost 6 bases and 2 bases respectively, with 5 bases between them. Written as DNA, the CDR3 is TGTGCCAGCAGACAGGGCAATCAGCCCCAGCATTTT. Translation: CASRQGNQPQHF.

The CDR3 loop is CASKGGSGTNTQYF. CDR3 DNA sequence: TGTGCCAGCAAAGGCGGGAGTGGTACGAATACGCAGTATTTT. V gene TRBV2 combines with J gene TRBJ2-3; 7 bases align to TRBD2. CDR3 length: 14 amino acids. Germline lookup yields CDR1 SNHLY and CDR2 FYNNEI. Trimming cost V 7 bases and J 7 bases; bases outside gene matches: 11.